This TCR beta chain originates from a study of beta chain features in type 1 diabetes. The CDR3 loop spans 16 amino acids. The germline V gene encodes CDR1 SGHAT and CDR2 FQNNGV. V lost 4 bases to trimming and J lost 2 bases; unmatched junction nucleotides: 7. All of the isolated RNA was reverse transcribed, so expressed TCRB transcripts were sequenced. The average read count of naive, central memory and regulatory T cell samples was approximately 4 million. Repertoires were generated with immunoSEQ multiplex PCR, while TCRdb's copy carries only in-frame clones and drops some. The sample holds about 410,000 clones, about 15% seen once.

The chain couples TRBV11-2 to TRBJ2-5; 10 bases are a match to TRBD2. This TCR came from a man aged 30 to 39 in good health. Sample: naive CD4+ T cells from blood. The CDR3 region has the DNA TGTGCCAGCAGCTACGTTAGCGGGGGGATTCAAGAGACCCAGTACTTC. Amino acids: CASSYVSGGIQETQYF.